Included here is one TCR beta chain sequence, with context. What it recognizes is unknown. These data come from a study of T-cell memory formation after mild COVID-19. Notes on the study in general: The authors did not confirm SARS-CoV-2 specificity of second-wave clones peaking day 37. Later expanders leaned toward CD4+, whereas clones contracting from day 15 to 85 were balanced CD4/CD8.

5'RACE primed at constant segments yielded TCR alpha and TCR beta cDNA libraries bearing sample barcodes and UMIs. TCRdb passed the 5' RACE reads through MiXCR, listing each CDR3 protein once. The repertoire holds some 490,000 distinct CDR3 sequences, with 18% as singletons. Germline-derived CDR1 and CDR2 are SGDLS and YYNGEE. CDR3 length: 14 residues. Trimming cost V 0 bases and J 0 bases, with 4 bases left between them. The sequence was obtained from an adult woman who had mild COVID-19 (a few samples of this study predate the infection). Cell type and time point are not known. Sequencing input: PBMCs or a T cell subset sorted from them (not recorded which). This sequence joins TRBV9 and TRBJ2-1, with D unclear. CDR3 sequence: CASSVVSSYNEQFF. As DNA, the CDR3 is TGTGCCAGCAGCGTAGTAAGCTCCTACAATGAGCAGTTCTTC. Filled out from reference TRBV9 and TRBJ2-1, the complete variable domain reads DSGVTQTPKHLITATGQRVTLRCSPRSGDLSVYWYQQSLDQGLQFLIQYYNGEERAKGNILERFSAQQFPDLHSELNLSSLELGDSALYFCASSVVSSYNEQFFGPGTRLTVL.